Below, 9 T cell receptor beta chains from the same sample are listed, as sequenced in a study of blood T cell repertoires in COVID-19. TCRdb's copy holds only in-frame clones and misses some; the assay was immunoSEQ multiplex PCR. The profile shows tens of thousands of clones, around 90% of them singletons. Sequencing input: peripheral blood. The receptors derive from a man aged 50 to 60 with active COVID-19.

CDR3 DNA sequence: TGTGCCAGTAGTCCGGCCGGGACAGGGTACTCTGGAAACACCATATATTTT. Translating gives CASSPAGTGYSGNTIYF. This chain joins TRBV19 and TRBJ1-3, with 9 bases fitting TRBD1. V shed 5 bases, J shed 0 bases, and the junction held 8 bases outside the gene matches. Looked up from germline, CDR1 is LNHDA and CDR2 is SQIVND (reference sequence). The CDR3 is 17 amino acids.

The chain uses TRBV11-2 and TRBJ2-3, with D maybe TRBD2 (5 bases). The CDR3 has 18 amino acids. Germline values: CDR1 SGHAT, CDR2 FQNNGV. Trimming shortened V by 5 bases and J by 0 bases, and 21 bases separated the two germline ends. The CDR3: CASSPLRGSTSSTDTQYF. The CDR3, as DNA: TGTGCCAGCAGCCCCCTTCGAGGGTCGACCTCTAGCACAGATACGCAGTATTTT. Full variable domain (missing parts from reference TRBV11-2 and TRBJ2-3): EAGVAQSPRYKIIEKRQSVAFWCNPISGHATLYWYQQILGQGPKLLIQFQNNGVVDDSQLPKDRFSAERLKGVDSTLKIQPAKLEDSAVYLCASSPLRGSTSSTDTQYFGPGTRLTVL.

This chain joins TRBV5-1 and TRBJ1-4; 8 bases agree with TRBD1. Germline loops: CDR1 SGHRS, CDR2 YFSETQ. V trimming: 4 bases; J trimming: 7 bases; junction bases outside the gene matches: 9. The CDR3 consists of 15 residues. For the CDR3, the DNA is TGCGCCAGCAGCACGGGGGACAGGCTGGTTGAAAAACTGTTTTTT. Encoded protein: CASSTGDRLVEKLFF.

V gene TRBV19 combines with J gene TRBJ2-6; D gene unclear. Per germline, CDR1 LNHDA and CDR2 SQIVND (reference sequence). This CDR3 is built from 14 residues. V gave up 9 bases and J gave up 4 bases, with 13 bases separating them. DNA for the CDR3: TGTGCCAGCGCAATGGGCTCGGGGGCCAACGTCCTGACTTTC. Encoded protein: CASAMGSGANVLTF.

The rearrangement uses TRBV4-2 and TRBJ2-5; 9 bases agree with TRBD2. Germline CDR1 is LGHNA and CDR2 is YNFKEQ. This CDR3 contains 15 residues. The junction had 12 bases not matched to a gene; V was cut back by 8 bases and J by 5 bases. The CDR3 region has the DNA TGTGCCAGCTCAGAAGGGACTAGCAGCGGGGAGACCCAGTACTTC. Translated: CASSEGTSSGETQYF.

The chain recombines TRBV12-5 with TRBJ2-1; TRBD1 matches 8 bases. The CDR3 runs to 16 residues. From germline, CDR1 is LGHNT and CDR2 FRNRAP. Germline trimming cut 3 bases from V and 1 base from J; bases unmatched to any gene: 5. The CDR3 loop is CASGFMTGVSYNEQFF. The CDR3 DNA reads TGTGCTAGTGGTTTTATGACAGGGGTTTCCTACAATGAGCAGTTCTTC.

The gene calls are TRBV28 and TRBJ2-3; 7 nucleotides line up with TRBD1. Losses at the gene ends were 7 bases for V and 2 bases for J; bases not matched to a gene: 9. Germline lookup yields CDR1 MDHEN and CDR2 SYDVKM. The CDR3 runs to 15 residues. In DNA, the CDR3 is TGTGCCAGCACCTCACGGGACAGCCTCACAGATACGCAGTATTTT. Translation gives CASTSRDSLTDTQYF.

V gene TRBV19 combines with J gene TRBJ1-6; 8 positions match TRBD1. V shed 6 bases and J 10 bases; nucleotides not matched to a gene: 14. Per the germline V gene, CDR1 is LNHDA and CDR2 is SQIVND (reference sequence). The CDR3 consists of 16 residues. The CDR3 loop reads CASSLRQGLGRSPLHF. Written as DNA, the CDR3 is TGTGCCAGTAGCCTTAGACAGGGGCTCGGACGCTCACCCCTCCACTTT.

This clone has just one count. This chain connects TRBV19 to TRBJ2-7; a possible D gene is TRBD1 (6 bases). Trimming took off 3 bases at V and 0 bases at J, with 12 bases between the two ends. In germline, CDR1 is LNHDA, CDR2 SQIVND (reference sequence). CDR3 length equals 15 residues. CDR3 bases: TGTGCCAGTAGTATCCGACAGGCGAACTCCTACGAGCAGTACTTC. Its translation is CASSIRQANSYEQYF.